The 17 T cell receptor beta chains given below trace back to one sample, sequenced in a study of T-cell reconstitution after alpha-beta-depleted transplantation in children. Library preparation (for TCRbeta) was performed with unique molecular identifiers. TCRdb re-called the PCR reads through MiXCR, storing one row per CDR3 protein. Found here are just over 350,000 distinct CDR3 sequences, approximately 12% of them singletons; the top ten hold 3.5% to 4.5%. The sequenced sample was PBMCs, obtained from the stem cell graft. The receptors were gathered from a human donor who donated a stem cell graft to a child with Fanconi anemia.

This clonotype was observed at least ten times. The chain combines TRBV5-1 with TRBJ2-2, with D uncertain. The germline V gene encodes CDR1 SGHRS and CDR2 YFSETQ. Trimming took 4 bases from V and 0 from J, leaving 13 bases between them. The CDR3 is made up of 16 amino acids. CDR3 sequence (DNA): TGCGCCAGCAGCCTCCGTGAGACACCGAACACCGGGGAGCTGTTTTTT. Protein product: CASSLRETPNTGELFF.

This clonotype was observed a handful of times. The chain carries TRBV29-1 and TRBJ2-3, with D tentatively TRBD2 (5 bases). Trimming took 4 bases from V and 3 from J, leaving 14 bases between them. The germline V gene has CDR1 SQVTM and CDR2 ANQGSEA. This CDR3 contains 14 residues. The CDR3 nucleotides read TGCAGCGTTGCTGCCAGTAGCGTTACAGATACGCAGTATTTT. This translates into CSVAASSVTDTQYF.

J is TRBJ1-1 and V is TRBV6-2 or TRBV6-3; D not certain. This CDR3 is 16 amino acids long. CDR1 and CDR2 from the germline V gene are MNHEY and SVGEGT. V dropped 6 bases and J dropped 10 bases, with 27 bases sitting between them. The CDR3 reads CASRPLPPPWLDSAFF. For the CDR3, the DNA is TGTGCCAGCAGGCCACTTCCCCCTCCCTGGCTGGACTCAGCTTTCTTT.

The rearrangement uses TRBV5-1 and TRBJ2-1; D is unclear. Trimming cost V 4 bases and J 4 bases, with 12 bases left between them. This CDR3 has 14 amino acids. Germline CDR1 is SGHRS and CDR2 is YFSETQ. CDR3 sequence (DNA): TGCGCCAGCAGCCGCGTGGCACAATACAATGAGCAGTTCTTC. Translating it yields CASSRVAQYNEQFF.

In this sample, this clonotype turned up a few times. This rearrangement joins TRBV9 to TRBJ2-2; D unresolved. V lost 0 bases and J 3 bases, leaving 3 bases between the germline ends. The length of the CDR3 is 13 residues. Germline lookup yields CDR1 SGDLS and CDR2 YYNGEE. The CDR3 DNA reads as TGTGCCAGCAGCGTAGTGGACACCGGGGAGCTGTTTTTT. Encoded protein: CASSVVDTGELFF.

This clonotype was detected many times. The J gene is TRBJ1-1, the V gene TRBV5-1; D ambiguous. The CDR3 covers 13 residues. The germline CDR1 and CDR2 sequences are SGHRS and YFSETQ. V dropped 5 bases and J dropped 3 bases, with 11 bases sitting between them. Here the CDR3 DNA reads TGCGCCAGCAGGAGAAGTCGGGACACTGAAGCTTTCTTT. Translated, it gives CASRRSRDTEAFF.

The rearrangement links TRBV12-5 to TRBJ2-2; 9 bases map to TRBD1. The germline gives CDR1 LGHNT, CDR2 FRNRAP. The CDR3 extends over 17 amino acids. Trimming at V came to 3 bases and at J to 1 base, leaving 6 bases not matched to a gene. This chain's CDR3 is CASGFWTGERNTGELFF. The CDR3 nucleotides read TGTGCTAGTGGTTTTTGGACAGGGGAGAGGAACACCGGGGAGCTGTTTTTT.

V is TRBV7-2 and J is TRBJ1-5; weak D call: TRBD1 (6 bases). Germline lookup yields CDR1 SGHTA and CDR2 FQGNSA. V was shortened by 2 bases and J by 3 bases, with 11 bases between the two germline ends. This CDR3 comprises 15 residues. Here the CDR3 DNA reads TGTGCCAGCAGCTTAAGGGCAGGGGACAATCAGCCCCAGCATTTT. Protein product: CASSLRAGDNQPQHF.

This clonotype came up a few times. The chain employs TRBV6-1 and TRBJ1-5; D is uncertain. V shed 4 bases and J shed 5 bases, with 9 bases lying between them. From germline, CDR1 is MNHNS and CDR2 SASEGT. The CDR3 loop spans 13 amino acids. DNA of the CDR3: TGTGCCAGCAGTGGCAGCTACTATCAGCCCCAGCATTTT. Protein product: CASSGSYYQPQHF.

This clonotype was observed a few times. In DNA form, the CDR3 reads TGTGCCAGCAGCTTGCGGTCCCCGAGGGGCGGGGAGCTGTTTTTT. Translating it yields CASSLRSPRGGELFF. V is TRBV7-8 and J is TRBJ2-2, with D perhaps being TRBD1 or TRBD2 (5 bases each). The CDR3 consists of 15 residues. Germline lookup yields CDR1 SGHVS and CDR2 FQNEAQ. Between the trimmed V and J ends, which lost 3 bases and 7 bases, there was a span of 15 bases.

The chain uses TRBV7-2 and TRBJ2-7; TRBD1 or TRBD2 may be the D gene (5 bases each). Between the trimmed V and J ends, which lost 5 bases and 2 bases, there was a span of 13 bases. This CDR3 spans 14 amino acids. Germline CDR1 and CDR2: SGHTA and FQGNSA. The CDR3 region is CASSTGQGPYEQYF. The CDR3 coding sequence is TGTGCCAGCAGCACGGGGCAAGGACCCTACGAGCAGTACTTC.

This clonotype has ten or more counts. J is TRBJ1-6 and V is TRBV5-1, with D perhaps matching TRBD1 (5 bases). This CDR3 has 13 residues. CDR1 and CDR2 from the germline V gene are SGHRS and YFSETQ. The V end was cut by 5 bases, the J end by 5 bases, with 8 bases between. The CDR3 spells CASRTDDNSPLHF. The CDR3 DNA reads TGCGCCAGCAGGACAGATGATAATTCACCCCTCCACTTT.

In this sample, this clonotype turned up a few times. The chain combines TRBV12-3 or TRBV12-4 with TRBJ2-2, with 16 bases that match TRBD2. V lost 5 bases, J lost 3 bases, and 6 bases stayed unmatched. This CDR3 region has 18 residues. The DNA of the CDR3 is TGTGCCAGCAGTCCCGGGACTAGCGGGGGGGCCTACACCGGGGAGCTGTTTTTT. It codes for CASSPGTSGGAYTGELFF.

This clonotype has a count of ten or more. The chain combines TRBV5-1 with TRBJ1-4; 10 bases are shared with TRBD1. V trimming: 3 bases; J trimming: 7 bases; junction bases outside the gene matches: 0. The CDR3 loop spans 13 amino acids. CDR1 SGHRS and CDR2 YFSETQ come from the germline V gene. The DNA of the CDR3 is TGCGCCAGCAGCTGGACAGGGGGTGAAAAACTGTTTTTT. Protein: CASSWTGGEKLFF.

This clonotype was detected many times. This chain joins TRBV12-3 or TRBV12-4 and TRBJ1-2; D is ambiguous. V was shortened by 2 bases and J by 4 bases, with 5 bases between the two germline ends. The CDR3 is 12 amino acids. DNA for the CDR3: TGTGCCAGCAGTTTAAAGGGCTATGGCTACACCTTC. This gives the protein CASSLKGYGYTF.

This clonotype came up a few times. The chain is built from TRBV7-9 and TRBJ2-1, with D possibly being TRBD1 (5 bases). The germline V gene encodes CDR1 SEHNR and CDR2 FQNEAQ (reference sequence). The CDR3 runs to 14 residues. V lost 1 base, J lost 5 bases, and 9 bases lay in between. CDR3 in amino acids: CASSLVQGNNEQFF. CDR3 nucleotides: TGTGCCAGCAGCTTAGTTCAGGGCAACAATGAGCAGTTCTTC.

The gene calls are TRBV12-3 or TRBV12-4 and TRBJ1-1; no firm D call. V was pared by 3 bases and J by 3 bases, with 8 bases between. This CDR3 is 13 amino acids long. CDR3 nucleotides: TGTGCCAGCAGTTTTCTGCCCCACACTGAAGCTTTCTTT. This gives the protein CASSFLPHTEAFF.